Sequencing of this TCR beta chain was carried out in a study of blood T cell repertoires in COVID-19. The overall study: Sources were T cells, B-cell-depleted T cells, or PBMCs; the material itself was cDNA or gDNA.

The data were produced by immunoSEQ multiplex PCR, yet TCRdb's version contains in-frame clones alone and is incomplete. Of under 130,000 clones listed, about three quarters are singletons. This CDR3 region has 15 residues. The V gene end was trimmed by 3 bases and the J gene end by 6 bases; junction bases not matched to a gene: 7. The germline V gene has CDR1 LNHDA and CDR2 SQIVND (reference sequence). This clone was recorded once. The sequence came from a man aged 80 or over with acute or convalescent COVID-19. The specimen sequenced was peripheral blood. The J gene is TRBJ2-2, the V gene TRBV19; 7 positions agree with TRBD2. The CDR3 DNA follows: TGTGCCAGTAGTATCGGCGGGAGCTGGCCCGGGGAGCTGTTTTTT. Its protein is CASSIGGSWPGELFF.